The clone carrying this T cell receptor beta chain appeared many times. Unique molecular identifiers were incorporated when the TCRbeta library was constructed. TCRdb re-derived calls from the PCR reads in MiXCR, one entry per CDR3 protein. The data hold about 610,000 distinct CDR3 sequences, with more than 9% observed a single time. This specimen comes from a study of T-cell reconstitution after alpha-beta-depleted transplantation in children. There are 14 residues in the CDR3. The V gene lost 0 bases and the J gene lost 5 bases, with 11 bases spanning the gap. Looked up from germline, CDR1 is DFQATT and CDR2 is SNEGSKA (reference sequence).

This sequence joins TRBV20-1 and TRBJ1-5, with D perhaps matching TRBD1 (5 bases). The sample consisted of PBMCs from the stem cell graft donor, taken from the stem cell graft. The sequence derives from a human donor who donated a stem cell graft to a child with acute myeloid leukemia. This chain's CDR3 is CSAREGAGDQPQHF. In nucleotides, the CDR3 is TGCAGTGCTAGAGAAGGGGCAGGAGATCAGCCCCAGCATTTT.